These 21 T cell receptor beta chains were all obtained from the same sample, sequenced in a study of blood T cells in healthy people across ages (dated by TCRdb to between 2015 and 2016). The receptor library was made with 5' RACE. This sample was sequenced with an Illumina HiSeq 2500. A second PCR of roughly 6 to 11 cycles was performed with a sample-barcoded 5' primer and a J-beta primer mix. TCRdb redid the processing of the public reads, applying fastp at Q25 and MiXCR, and retained in-frame beta chains. Each record represents a unique CDR3 protein, reported with the most common genes and DNA among its rows. Within this sample are fewer than 900,000 distinct CDR3 sequences, with around 34% of them counted one time only. The ten most abundant clones make up 10% to 15% of the sample. Specimen: blood. These receptors all come from a young man in good health.

This clonotype came up a few times. The CDR3 loop reads CASSNGLAGDIETQYF. Here the CDR3 DNA reads TGTGCCAGCAGCAATGGACTAGCGGGGGATATAGAGACCCAGTACTTC. J is TRBJ2-5 and V is TRBV6-6; TRBD2 aligns across 13 bases. Germline V gene data show CDR1 as MNHNY and CDR2 as SVGAGI (reference sequence). V lost 6 bases to trimming and J lost 4 bases; unmatched junction nucleotides: 8. This CDR3 spans 16 amino acids.

V and J are TRBV20-1 and TRBJ1-2; D unclear. This CDR3 comprises 14 residues. Deletions cut 5 bases from V and 8 bases from J, with 21 bases between. Germline V lookup: CDR1 DFQATT, CDR2 SNEGSKA (reference sequence). The CDR3, as DNA: TGCAGTGCTCCCAGATCTGACTTGGGTAACGGCTACACCTTC. Translated, it gives CSAPRSDLGNGYTF.

This clonotype occurred many times. V usage is TRBV5-1 and J usage is TRBJ2-1; 11 nucleotides agree with TRBD1. The V gene's germline CDR1 is SGHRS and CDR2 YFSETQ. The V gene end was trimmed by 4 bases and the J gene end by 5 bases; junction bases not matched to a gene: 5. This CDR3 comprises 15 residues. DNA for the CDR3: TGCGCCAGCAGCGAAGGGGACAGGGGGGACAATGAGCAGTTCTTC. It codes for CASSEGDRGDNEQFF.

As regards this clonotype: Possible read error: a much larger clone is one base away. V is TRBV7-9 and J is TRBJ1-2; D is perhaps TRBD1 (5 bases). Germline loops: CDR1 SEHNR, CDR2 FQNEAQ (reference sequence). The CDR3 is made up of 14 amino acids. Trimming stripped 5 bases from V and 1 base from J, with 11 bases between. CDR3 nucleotide sequence: TGTGCCAGCAGCACAGGAAGAAATAACTATGGCTACACCTTC. It encodes CASSTGRNNYGYTF.

This clonotype has at least ten counts. CDR3 coding DNA: TGCGCCAGCAGCCAAGGACCAAGAGAGACCCAGTACTTC. Encoded protein: CASSQGPRETQYF. The chain recombines TRBV4-3 with TRBJ2-5; D is unresolved. Trimming left V 1 base short and J 4 bases short, with 7 bases between. The CDR3 has 13 residues. Germline lookup yields CDR1 LGHNA and CDR2 YSLEER.

This clonotype has only a few counts. The rearrangement uses TRBV12-5 and TRBJ2-7; D uncertain. This CDR3 contains 14 residues. V was trimmed by 5 bases and J by 1 base, leaving 12 bases between them. The germline V gene encodes CDR1 LGHNT and CDR2 FRNRAP. The DNA for the CDR3 is TGTGCTAGTGGTCCCCCCGGGCGTTCCTACGAGCAGTACTTC. This gives the protein CASGPPGRSYEQYF.

Written as DNA, the CDR3 is TGTGCCAGCAGCCAAGAGCGGGGGATGGTTAATCAGCCCCAGCATTTT. This gives the protein CASSQERGMVNQPQHF. The chain couples TRBV4-2 to TRBJ1-5, with TRBD1 as a possible D gene (5 bases). Germline V lookup: CDR1 LGHNA, CDR2 YNFKEQ. The length of the CDR3 is 16 residues. Trimming removed 0 bases from V and 4 bases from J, with 13 bases in between.

The chain couples TRBV6-1 to TRBJ1-1; D is uncertain. Trimming shortened V by 3 bases and J by 5 bases, and 10 bases separated the two germline ends. The germline V gene has CDR1 MNHNS and CDR2 SASEGT. This CDR3 comprises 13 residues. The CDR3 nucleotides are TGTGCCAGCAGTGATATCCTGGCGACTGAAGCTTTCTTT. It yields the protein CASSDILATEAFF.

This clonotype was observed at least ten times. The chain carries TRBV14 and TRBJ2-7; TRBD2 matches 7 bases. J gave up 2 bases and V 6 bases, and 7 bases lay outside the gene matches. The CDR3 is made up of 14 amino acids. CDR1 SGHDN and CDR2 FVKESK come from the germline V gene. As DNA, the CDR3 is TGTGCCAGCAGTTCCCGGGGGGTCGCCTACGAGCAGTACTTC. Translated: CASSSRGVAYEQYF.

This clonotype was seen a few times. The rearrangement uses TRBV6-6 and TRBJ1-1, with TRBD1 as a possible D gene (6 bases). Trimming removed 5 bases from V and 7 bases from J, with 14 bases in between. Germline V lookup: CDR1 MNHNY, CDR2 SVGAGI (reference sequence). The CDR3 runs to 13 residues. This chain's CDR3 is CASSPRGALEAFF. The CDR3 DNA follows: TGTGCCAGCAGTCCCAGGGGAGCCCTTGAAGCTTTCTTT.

This clonotype was counted many times. Germline and junction disagree at one end, which may indicate a read error. V gene TRBV7-7 combines with J gene TRBJ2-5, with D maybe TRBD1 (6 bases). Germline CDR1 and CDR2: SSHAT and FNYEAQ (reference sequence). This CDR3 has 15 residues. The CDR3 sequence: CASSPTGLFGETQYF. DNA for the CDR3: TGTGCTAGCAGCCCCACAGGGTTGTTCGGTGAGACCCAGTACTTC.

The sample holds one count of this clonotype. The V call is TRBV6-5, the J call TRBJ2-5; TRBD1 aligns across 9 bases. The better agreement between TRBJ2-7 and the DNA end casts doubt on the J call. The CDR3 sequence is 16 residues long. Per germline, CDR1 MNHEY and CDR2 SVGAGI. Here the CDR3 reads CASSYDPGTGPYEQYF. The CDR3 coding sequence is TGTGCCAGCAGTTATGACCCCGGGACAGGGCCCTACGAGCAGTACTTC.

V is TRBV6-5 and J is TRBJ2-7; 7 bases are shared with TRBD2. Germline V gives CDR1 MNHEY, CDR2 SVGAGI. The J segment lost 2 bases and the V segment lost 2 bases, leaving 3 bases of the junction unmatched. The CDR3 sequence is 14 residues long. CDR3 residues: CASSYGAGTYEQYF. The CDR3 DNA reads TGTGCCAGCAGTTACGGAGCGGGAACCTACGAGCAGTACTTC.

This sequence joins TRBV3-1 and TRBJ2-1; D possibly corresponds to TRBD2 (6 bases). Germline loops: CDR1 LGHDT, CDR2 YNNKEL (reference sequence). V lost 0 bases and J lost 10, with 10 bases in between. The CDR3 runs to 13 residues. The CDR3 DNA follows: TGTGCCAGCAGCCAAGAGGAGGGCGGAGAGCAGTTCTTC. Its translation is CASSQEEGGEQFF.

This clonotype was recorded only once. With a much larger clone just one base away, this may be a read error. The chain combines TRBV3-1 with TRBJ2-5; D remains ambiguous. The DNA end is a closer match to TRBJ2-7, so the J assignment may be wrong. Germline V lookup: CDR1 LGHDT, CDR2 YNNKEL (reference sequence). This CDR3 spans 12 amino acids. The CDR3 bases are TGTGCCAACAGCCAGGACCTGACCGAGCAGTACTTC. Its translation is CANSQDLTEQYF.

This clonotype was recorded at least ten times. The chain carries TRBV4-2 and TRBJ2-7, with 7 bases lining up with TRBD1. V shed 1 base and J 5 bases; nucleotides not matched to a gene: 5. The CDR3 covers 14 residues. CDR1 and CDR2 from the germline V gene are LGHNA and YNFKEQ. CDR3 bases: TGTGCCAGCAGCCAAGTTGACAGGGACCACGAGCAGTACTTC. Encoded protein: CASSQVDRDHEQYF.

Only a few counts were recorded for this clonotype. The chain couples TRBV12-3 or TRBV12-4 to TRBJ1-5; unclear D gene. This CDR3 is 15 amino acids long. Trimming took off 1 base at V and 3 bases at J, with 10 bases between the two ends. In DNA form, the CDR3 reads TGTGCCAGCAGTTTAGGCGCACAGAACAATCAGCCCCAGCATTTT. Its translation: CASSLGAQNNQPQHF.

This clonotype was found many times. This sequence joins TRBV12-3 or TRBV12-4 and TRBJ1-1, with unresolved D. V dropped 5 bases and J dropped 1 base, with 17 bases sitting between them. The CDR3 runs 16 residues. The CDR3: CASSNPWAVKNTEAFF. The CDR3 bases are TGTGCCAGCAGTAACCCCTGGGCGGTTAAGAACACTGAAGCTTTCTTT.

V and J are TRBV15 and TRBJ1-1; D gene unclear. Trimming took 3 bases from V and 2 from J, leaving 7 bases between them. In germline, CDR1 is LNHNV, CDR2 YYDKDF (reference sequence). The length of the CDR3 is 13 residues. This CDR3 is CATSRTANTEAFF. CDR3 nucleotide sequence: TGTGCCACCAGCAGGACGGCTAACACTGAAGCTTTCTTT.

V gene TRBV7-9 combines with J gene TRBJ2-2; D unresolved. The germline CDR1 and CDR2 sequences are SEHNR and FQNEAQ (reference sequence). The CDR3 contains 16 residues. The ends were cut back, 4 bases at V and 2 bases at J, with 14 bases in the middle. CDR3 residues: CASSSRTPPNTGELFF. DNA of the CDR3: TGTGCCAGCAGCTCGCGGACCCCGCCCAACACCGGGGAGCTGTTTTTT. Full variable domain (rest looked up from reference TRBV7-9 and TRBJ2-2): DTGVSQNPRHKITKRGQNVTFRCDPISEHNRLYWYRQTLGQGPEFLTYFQNEAQLEKSRLLSDRFSAERPKGSFSTLEIQRTEQGDSAMYLCASSSRTPPNTGELFFGEGSRLTVL.

This clonotype was recorded a few times. This chain connects TRBV6-2 or TRBV6-3 to TRBJ2-5, with D tentatively TRBD1 (6 bases). TRBJ2-7 matches the DNA end more closely, so the J call is doubtful. The V gene's germline CDR1 is MNHEY and CDR2 SVGEGT. The length of the CDR3 is 13 residues. The CDR3 here is CASSKTGTYEQYF. The CDR3 region has the DNA TGTGCCAGCAGCAAGACAGGAACCTACGAGCAGTACTTC.